Below, 7 T cell receptor beta chains from the same sample are listed, as sequenced in a study of PD-1 blockade in classical Hodgkin lymphoma. With no exception, relapse followed autologous stem cell transplantation in all patients, and brentuximab vedotin exposure varied. Measured with immunoSEQ multiplex PCR; TCRdb has only the in-frame clones, and not every one. The sample yields 13,000 to 15,000 clones, roughly four fifths seen once. The specimen was peripheral blood mononuclear cells (PBMCs), collected at baseline. Every receptor here comes from a human donor with classical Hodgkin lymphoma.

As DNA, the CDR3 is TGTGCCAGCAGCTTAGGAAATTCACCCCTCCACTTT. It codes for CASSLGNSPLHF. The genes are TRBV7-9 and TRBJ1-6; no reliable D call. The CDR3 length is 12 residues. Trimming left V 1 base short and J 7 bases short, with 2 bases between. CDR1 is SEHNR and CDR2 is FQNEAQ in the germline V gene (reference sequence).

By proportion, this clone is medium-sized. CDR3 bases: TGTGCCAGCAGCTTGGACTGGACGTTGGACAGGGGCTACGAGCAGTACTTC. This translates into CASSLDWTLDRGYEQYF. The chain couples TRBV5-5 to TRBJ2-7; 9 bases align to TRBD1. The CDR3 loop spans 17 amino acids. Germline lookup yields CDR1 SGHKS and CDR2 YYEKEE (reference sequence). V was pared by 0 bases and J by 3 bases, with 10 bases of the junction left unmatched.

This clone occurred once. V and J are TRBV2 and TRBJ2-3; D ambiguous. Trimming took off 5 bases at V and 0 bases at J, with 24 bases between the two ends. The CDR3 sequence is 19 residues long. Germline CDR1 is SNHLY and CDR2 is FYNNEI. As DNA, the CDR3 is TGTGCCAGCAGTCGCAGAGCACCATTCGACCCGCCTAGCACAGATACGCAGTATTTT. It is translated as CASSRRAPFDPPSTDTQYF.

The DNA for the CDR3 is TGTGCCAGTAGTATCGGACAGATCAACACTGAAGCTTTCTTT. Translating it yields CASSIGQINTEAFF. V usage is TRBV19 and J usage is TRBJ1-1, with a possible D match to TRBD1 (6 bases). Trimming removed 3 bases at V and 2 bases at J, with 10 bases between. Looked up from germline, CDR1 is LNHDA and CDR2 is SQIVND (reference sequence). This CDR3 contains 14 residues. The whole variable domain, remainder taken from reference TRBV19 and TRBJ1-1, is DGGITQSPKYLFRKEGQNVTLSCEQNLNHDAMYWYRQDPGQGLRLIYYSQIVNDFQKGDIAEGYSVSREKKESFPLTVTSAQKNPTAFYLCASSIGQINTEAFFGQGTRLTVV.

The rearrangement links TRBV29-1 to TRBJ1-3, with D perhaps TRBD1 (5 bases). V was trimmed by 3 bases and J by 3 bases, leaving 18 bases between them. The CDR3 runs 16 residues. Per germline, CDR1 SQVTM and CDR2 ANQGSEA. The CDR3 nucleotides read TGCAGCGTTGAGGCGGTGGGGATAAGGGGTGGAAACACCATATATTTT. This codes for CSVEAVGIRGGNTIYF.

This chain connects TRBV4-1 to TRBJ2-4, with a possible D match to TRBD2 (5 bases). V shed 4 bases and J shed 6 bases, with 16 bases lying between them. This CDR3 region has 15 residues. In germline, CDR1 is MGHRA, CDR2 YSYEKL. CDR3 loop: CASSPPPGRGNIQYF. The CDR3 DNA follows: TGCGCCAGCAGCCCCCCCCCGGGGAGAGGAAACATTCAGTACTTC.

The chain links TRBV25-1 to TRBJ2-7; D not resolved. Trimming took 5 bases from V and 2 from J, leaving 10 bases between them. The germline gives CDR1 MGHDK, CDR2 SYGVNS. The CDR3 runs to 13 residues. In nucleotides, the CDR3 is TGTGCCAGCAGTAAGCGCTTCCCCTACGAGCAGTACTTC. Protein: CASSKRFPYEQYF.